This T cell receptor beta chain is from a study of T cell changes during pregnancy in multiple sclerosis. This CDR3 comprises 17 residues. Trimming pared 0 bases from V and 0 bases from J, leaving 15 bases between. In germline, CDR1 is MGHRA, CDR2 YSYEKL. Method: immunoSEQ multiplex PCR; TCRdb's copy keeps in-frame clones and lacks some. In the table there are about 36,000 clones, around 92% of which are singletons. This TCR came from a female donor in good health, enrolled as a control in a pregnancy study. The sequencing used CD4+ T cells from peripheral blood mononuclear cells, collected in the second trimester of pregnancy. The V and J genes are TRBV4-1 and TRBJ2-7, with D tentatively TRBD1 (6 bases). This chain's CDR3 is CASSQERMGAASYEQYF. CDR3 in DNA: TGCGCCAGCAGCCAAGAACGGATGGGGGCAGCCTCCTACGAGCAGTACTTC.